There are many counts of the clone carrying this T cell receptor (beta chain). The data were obtained in a study of Graves' ophthalmopathy and Graves' hyperthyroidism. Amplification targeted the TCR beta CDR3 regions, with RNA transcripts as the source material. The authors performed first-round RT-PCR with HTBI primers and then a second-round multiplex PCR. MiXCR was run by TCRdb on the multiplex PCR reads, yielding one entry per CDR3 protein. The table lists 350,000 to 450,000 distinct CDR3 sequences, around 16% of them singletons. The receptor was derived from a woman under 30 with Graves' ophthalmopathy. Sequences were obtained from peripheral blood.

As DNA, the CDR3 is TGTGCCTGGAGCCCACACTTCCTCACTGAAGCTTTCTTT. This codes for CAWSPHFLTEAFF. The chain employs TRBV30 and TRBJ1-1, with D uncertain. The germline CDR1 and CDR2 sequences are GTSNPN and SVGIG (reference sequence). The V end was cut by 3 bases, the J end by 4 bases, with 12 bases between. The length of the CDR3 is 13 residues. The full variable domain, its missing parts supplied by reference TRBV30 and TRBJ1-1, is SQTIHQWPATLVQPVGSPLSLECTVEGTSNPNLYWYRQAAGRGLQLLFYSVGIGQISSEVPQNLSASRPQDRQFILSSKKLLLSDSGFYLCAWSPHFLTEAFFGQGTRLTVV.